The following is a T cell receptor beta chain sequence with its context. As yet, its antigen is unknown. Its ends do not fully match the called genes, so a read error is possible. One entry per CDR3 protein, called by TCRdb with MiXCR from the reads. Of around 310,000 distinct CDR3 sequences in the sample, under 35% were seen once. The sample comes from a study of T cell repertoires in cytomegalovirus infection. CDR1 is SGHDT, CDR2 YYEEEE, per germline. CDR3 length: 17 amino acids. The V gene is TRBV5-6, the J gene TRBJ1-6, with 9 bases identical to TRBD1. This receptor was obtained from a human donor in good health (CMV status not recorded). Some clones in this sample may be carry-over from other donors' samples. Material: cultured PBMCs, obtained from culture after CMV antigen stimulation. The CDR3 protein is CVSSLWGQGLLGSPLHF. DNA for the CDR3: TGTGTCAGCAGCTTGTGGGGACAGGGCCTTTTAGGGTCACCCCTCCACTTT.